This T cell receptor beta chain appears in the sequencing data of a study of blood T cell repertoires in COVID-19. There are 14 residues in the CDR3. V was shortened by 1 base and J by 9 bases, with 15 bases between the two germline ends. Germline assignment: CDR1 MNHNS and CDR2 SASEGT. Profiling relied on immunoSEQ multiplex PCR, and the TCRdb table lists in-frame clones only, not all of them. The sample consists of roughly 180,000 clones, around 86% of them appearing once. Sequencing input: peripheral blood. The chain recombines TRBV6-1 with TRBJ1-2, with D possibly TRBD1 on 6 matching bases. The clonotype comes from a man between 60 and 75 years old with acute or convalescent COVID-19. The CDR3 spells CASSEGGGGWSYTF. The DNA of the CDR3 is TGTGCCAGCAGTGAAGGCGGGGGGGGCTGGAGCTACACCTTC.